This T cell receptor (beta chain) was identified in a study of blood T cell repertoires in COVID-19. Whole-study context: T cells, B-cell-depleted T cells, or PBMCs provided the cDNA or gDNA that served as material.

In the authors' workflow: Reference gene primer amplification gave nucleated cell count estimates. The protocol was immunoSEQ multiplex PCR, while the TCRdb copy is restricted to in-frame clones and leaves out a portion. That table supplies the V and J calls and clone size; D and trimming were determined from the DNA. The sample comprises a few hundred thousand clones, 88% of which are singletons, and approximately 1.8% rests with the top ten. The CDR3 contains 15 residues. Germline-derived CDR1 and CDR2 are LNHDA and SQIVND (reference sequence). Losses at the gene ends were 5 bases for V and 6 bases for J; bases not matched to a gene: 9.

The J gene is TRBJ2-4, the V gene TRBV19, with 8 positions matching TRBD1. The sequence was collected from a woman in her 40s who had recovered from COVID-19. The sequenced sample was PBMCs or T cells enriched from blood (not recorded which). Here the CDR3 reads CASSASGTGGNIQYF. The CDR3 nucleotides are TGTGCCAGTAGTGCATCCGGGACAGGTGGAAACATTCAGTACTTC.